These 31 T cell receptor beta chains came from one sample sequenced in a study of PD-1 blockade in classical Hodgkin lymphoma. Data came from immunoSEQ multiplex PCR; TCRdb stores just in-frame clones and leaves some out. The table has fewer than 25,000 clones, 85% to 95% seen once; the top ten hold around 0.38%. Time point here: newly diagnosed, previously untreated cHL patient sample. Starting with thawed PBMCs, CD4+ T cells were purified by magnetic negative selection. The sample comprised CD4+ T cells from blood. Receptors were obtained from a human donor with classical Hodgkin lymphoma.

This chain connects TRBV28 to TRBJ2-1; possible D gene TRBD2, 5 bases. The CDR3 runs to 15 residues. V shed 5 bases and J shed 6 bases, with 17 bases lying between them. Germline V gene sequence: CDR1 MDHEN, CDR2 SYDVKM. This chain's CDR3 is CASSQLGWSANEQFF. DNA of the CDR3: TGTGCCAGCAGTCAACTAGGGTGGTCCGCCAATGAGCAGTTCTTC.

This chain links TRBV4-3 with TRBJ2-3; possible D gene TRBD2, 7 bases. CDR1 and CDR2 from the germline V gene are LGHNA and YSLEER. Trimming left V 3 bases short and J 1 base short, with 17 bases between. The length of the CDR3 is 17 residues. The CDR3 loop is CASSQALGGAGTDTQYF. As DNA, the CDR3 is TGCGCCAGCAGCCAGGCCCTGGGGGGGGCGGGCACAGATACGCAGTATTTT.

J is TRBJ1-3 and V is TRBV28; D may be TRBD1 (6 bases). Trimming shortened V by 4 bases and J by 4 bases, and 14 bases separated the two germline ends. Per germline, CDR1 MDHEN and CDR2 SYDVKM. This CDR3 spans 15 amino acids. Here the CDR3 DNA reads TGTGCCAGCAGTTCCCCCGTAACAGGGGGAAACACCATATATTTT. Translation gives CASSSPVTGGNTIYF.

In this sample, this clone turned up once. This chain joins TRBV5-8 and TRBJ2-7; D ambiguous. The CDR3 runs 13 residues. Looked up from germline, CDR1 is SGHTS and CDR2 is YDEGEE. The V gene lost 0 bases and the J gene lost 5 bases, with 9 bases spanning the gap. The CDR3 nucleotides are TGTGCCAGCAGCTTGGAGGCGCACGACGAGCAGTACTTC. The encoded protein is CASSLEAHDEQYF.

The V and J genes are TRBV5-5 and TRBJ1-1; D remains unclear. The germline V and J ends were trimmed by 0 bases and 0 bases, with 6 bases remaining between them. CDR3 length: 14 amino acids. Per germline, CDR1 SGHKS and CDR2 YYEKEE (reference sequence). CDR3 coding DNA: TGTGCCAGCAGCTTGGGGACGCTGAACACTGAAGCTTTCTTT. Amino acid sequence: CASSLGTLNTEAFF.

CDR3 sequence reads: CASSPPSLGAVGGYTF. The CDR3 nucleotides read TGTGCCAGCTCACCACCGAGTTTAGGGGCGGTTGGTGGCTACACCTTC. The V gene is TRBV18, the J gene TRBJ1-2; D possibly corresponds to TRBD1 (5 bases). The CDR3 sequence is 16 residues long. Germline V gene lookup returns CDR1 KGHSH and CDR2 LQKENI. Trimming cost V 0 bases and J 7 bases, with 18 bases left between them.

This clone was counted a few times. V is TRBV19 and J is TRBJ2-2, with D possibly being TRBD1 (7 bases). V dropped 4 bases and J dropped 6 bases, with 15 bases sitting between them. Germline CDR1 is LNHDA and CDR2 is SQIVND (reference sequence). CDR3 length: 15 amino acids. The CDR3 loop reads CASSSLTGRSGELFF. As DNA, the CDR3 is TGTGCCAGTAGTAGTCTGACAGGGAGGTCCGGGGAGCTGTTTTTT.

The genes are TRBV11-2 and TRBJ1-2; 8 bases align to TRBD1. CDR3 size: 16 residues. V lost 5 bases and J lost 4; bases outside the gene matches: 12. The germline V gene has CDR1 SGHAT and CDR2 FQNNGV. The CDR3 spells CASSNLRQGSAYGYTF. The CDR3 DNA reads TGTGCCAGCAGCAACCTAAGACAGGGGTCGGCCTATGGCTACACCTTC. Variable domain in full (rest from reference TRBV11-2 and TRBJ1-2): EAGVAQSPRYKIIEKRQSVAFWCNPISGHATLYWYQQILGQGPKLLIQFQNNGVVDDSQLPKDRFSAERLKGVDSTLKIQPAKLEDSAVYLCASSNLRQGSAYGYTFGSGTRLTVV.

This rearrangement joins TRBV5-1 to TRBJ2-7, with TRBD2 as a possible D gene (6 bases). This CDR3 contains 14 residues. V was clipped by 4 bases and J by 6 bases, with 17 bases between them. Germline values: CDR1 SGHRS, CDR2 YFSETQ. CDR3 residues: CASSRRERGLEQYF. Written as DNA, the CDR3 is TGCGCCAGCAGCAGGAGGGAGAGAGGGCTCGAGCAGTACTTC.

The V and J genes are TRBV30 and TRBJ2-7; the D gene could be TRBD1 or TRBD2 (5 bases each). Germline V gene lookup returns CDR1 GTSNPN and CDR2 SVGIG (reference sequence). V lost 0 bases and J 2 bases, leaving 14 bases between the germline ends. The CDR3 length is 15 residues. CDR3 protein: CAWSVLPGAPYEQYF. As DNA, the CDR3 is TGTGCCTGGAGTGTACTCCCCGGGGCCCCCTACGAGCAGTACTTC.

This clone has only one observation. CDR3 DNA: TGCAGTGCTAGAGAATACTACGAGCAGTACTTC. Its translation is CSAREYYEQYF. V is TRBV20-1 and J is TRBJ2-7; D is uncertain. Trimming left V 0 bases short and J 3 bases short, with 3 bases between. From germline, CDR1 is DFQATT and CDR2 SNEGSKA (reference sequence). The CDR3 loop spans 11 amino acids.

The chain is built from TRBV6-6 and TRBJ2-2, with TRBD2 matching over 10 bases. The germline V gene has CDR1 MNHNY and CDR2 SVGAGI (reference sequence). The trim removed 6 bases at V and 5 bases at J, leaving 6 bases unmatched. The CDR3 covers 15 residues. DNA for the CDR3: TGTGCCAGCAGCCTACTAGCGGGGAAAACCGGGGAGCTGTTTTTT. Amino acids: CASSLLAGKTGELFF.

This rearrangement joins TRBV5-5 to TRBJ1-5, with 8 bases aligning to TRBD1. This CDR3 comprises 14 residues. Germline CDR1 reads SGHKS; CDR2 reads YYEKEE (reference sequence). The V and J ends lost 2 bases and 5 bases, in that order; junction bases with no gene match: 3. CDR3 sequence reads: CASSFTGGDQPQHF. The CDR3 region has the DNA TGTGCCAGCAGCTTTACAGGGGGTGATCAGCCCCAGCATTTT.

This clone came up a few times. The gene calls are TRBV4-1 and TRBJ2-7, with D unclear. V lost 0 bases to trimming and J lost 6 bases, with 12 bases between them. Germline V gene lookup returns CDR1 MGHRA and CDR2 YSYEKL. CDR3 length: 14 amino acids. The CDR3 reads CASSQDRFSLEQYF. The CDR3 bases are TGCGCCAGCAGCCAAGACAGGTTTTCCCTCGAGCAGTACTTC.

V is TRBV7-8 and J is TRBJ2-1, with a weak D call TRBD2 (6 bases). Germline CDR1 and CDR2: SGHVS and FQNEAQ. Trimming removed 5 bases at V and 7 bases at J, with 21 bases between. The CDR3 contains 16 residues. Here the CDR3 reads CASSLKRVGLSNEQFF. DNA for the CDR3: TGTGCCAGCAGCCTGAAGAGGGTGGGACTTTCGAATGAGCAGTTCTTC.

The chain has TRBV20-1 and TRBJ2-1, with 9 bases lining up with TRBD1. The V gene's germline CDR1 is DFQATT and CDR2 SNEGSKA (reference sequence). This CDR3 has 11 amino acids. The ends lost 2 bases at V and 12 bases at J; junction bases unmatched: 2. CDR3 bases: TGCAGTGCTAGAACAGGGGGCGCGCAGTTCTTC. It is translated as CSARTGGAQFF.

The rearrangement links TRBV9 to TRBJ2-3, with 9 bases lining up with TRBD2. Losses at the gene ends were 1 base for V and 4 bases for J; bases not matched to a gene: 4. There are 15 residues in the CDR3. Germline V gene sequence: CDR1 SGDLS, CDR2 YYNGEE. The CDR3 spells CASSVLAGVADTQYF. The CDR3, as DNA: TGTGCCAGCAGCGTATTAGCGGGGGTGGCAGATACGCAGTATTTT.

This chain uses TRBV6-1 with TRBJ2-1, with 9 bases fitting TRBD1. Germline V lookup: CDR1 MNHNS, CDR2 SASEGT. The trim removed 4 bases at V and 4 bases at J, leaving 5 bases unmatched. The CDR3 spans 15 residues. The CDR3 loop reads CASSAWDRAYNEQFF. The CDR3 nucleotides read TGTGCCAGCAGTGCTTGGGACAGGGCTTACAATGAGCAGTTCTTC.

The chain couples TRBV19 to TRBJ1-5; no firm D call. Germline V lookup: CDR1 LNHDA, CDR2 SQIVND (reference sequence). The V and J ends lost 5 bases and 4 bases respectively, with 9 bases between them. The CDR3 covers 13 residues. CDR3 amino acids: CASSEVWNQPQHF. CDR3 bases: TGTGCCAGTAGTGAAGTGTGGAATCAGCCCCAGCATTTT.

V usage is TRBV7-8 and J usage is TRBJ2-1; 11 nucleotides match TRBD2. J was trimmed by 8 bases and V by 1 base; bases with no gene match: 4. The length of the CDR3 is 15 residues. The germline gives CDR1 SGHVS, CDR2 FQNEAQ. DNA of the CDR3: TGTGCCAGCAGCTTAGTACTAGCGGGAGATCATGAGCAGTTCTTC. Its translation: CASSLVLAGDHEQFF.

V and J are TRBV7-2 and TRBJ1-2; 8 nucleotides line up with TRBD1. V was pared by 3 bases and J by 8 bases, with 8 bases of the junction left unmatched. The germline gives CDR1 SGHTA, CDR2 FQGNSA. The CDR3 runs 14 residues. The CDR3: CASSLAGTGLGYTF. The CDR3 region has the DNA TGTGCCAGCAGCTTGGCCGGGACAGGCTTGGGCTACACCTTC.

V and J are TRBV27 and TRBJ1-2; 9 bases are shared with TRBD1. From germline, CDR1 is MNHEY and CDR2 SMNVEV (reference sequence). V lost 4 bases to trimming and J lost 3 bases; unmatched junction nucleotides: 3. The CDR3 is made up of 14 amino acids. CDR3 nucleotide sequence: TGTGCCAGCAGTTCGGGACAGGGACACTATGGCTACACCTTC. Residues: CASSSGQGHYGYTF.

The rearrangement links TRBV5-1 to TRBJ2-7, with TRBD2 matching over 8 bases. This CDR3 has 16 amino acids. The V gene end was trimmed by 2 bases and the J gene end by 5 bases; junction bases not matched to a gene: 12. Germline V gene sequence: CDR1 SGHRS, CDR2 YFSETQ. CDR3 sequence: CASSLHLAGAAHEQYF. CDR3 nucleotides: TGCGCCAGCAGCTTACACCTAGCGGGCGCGGCCCACGAGCAGTACTTC.

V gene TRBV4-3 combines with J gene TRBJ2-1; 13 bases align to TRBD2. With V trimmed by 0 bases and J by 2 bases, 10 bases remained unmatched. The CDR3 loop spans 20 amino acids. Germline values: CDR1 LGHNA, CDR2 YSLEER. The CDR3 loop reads CASSQDRGLAGLRAYNEQFF. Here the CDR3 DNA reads TGCGCCAGCAGCCAAGACAGGGGACTAGCGGGGCTTCGAGCCTACAATGAGCAGTTCTTC.

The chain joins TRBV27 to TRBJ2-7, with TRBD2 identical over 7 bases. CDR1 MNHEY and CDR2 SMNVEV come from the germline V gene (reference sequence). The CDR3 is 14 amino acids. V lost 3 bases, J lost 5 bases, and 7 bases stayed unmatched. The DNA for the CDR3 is TGTGCCAGCAGTTTGCAAGGGAGGGTAGACGAGCAGTACTTC. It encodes CASSLQGRVDEQYF.

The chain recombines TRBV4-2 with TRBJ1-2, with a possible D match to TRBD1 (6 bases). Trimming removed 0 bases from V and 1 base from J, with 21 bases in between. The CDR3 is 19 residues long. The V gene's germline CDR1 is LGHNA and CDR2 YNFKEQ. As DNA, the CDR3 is TGTGCCAGCAGCCAAGATTTGGGGGGCCCTATGGCGGGTAACTATGGCTACACCTTC. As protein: CASSQDLGGPMAGNYGYTF.

The CDR3 nucleotides read TGTGCCAGCCCAAGTTTCAGGGGGAGTAGCACAGATACGCAGTATTTT. Translating it yields CASPSFRGSSTDTQYF. The chain combines TRBV5-8 with TRBJ2-3; 7 nucleotides line up with TRBD1. V lost 7 bases and J lost 0; bases outside the gene matches: 11. Germline assignment: CDR1 SGHTS and CDR2 YDEGEE. CDR3 length equals 16 residues.

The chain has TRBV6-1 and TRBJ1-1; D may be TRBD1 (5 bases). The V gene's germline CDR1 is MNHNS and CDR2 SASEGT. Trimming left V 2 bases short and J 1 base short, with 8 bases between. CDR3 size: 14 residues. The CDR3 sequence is CASSERDRNTEAFF. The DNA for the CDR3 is TGTGCCAGCAGTGAAAGAGACAGGAACACTGAAGCTTTCTTT.

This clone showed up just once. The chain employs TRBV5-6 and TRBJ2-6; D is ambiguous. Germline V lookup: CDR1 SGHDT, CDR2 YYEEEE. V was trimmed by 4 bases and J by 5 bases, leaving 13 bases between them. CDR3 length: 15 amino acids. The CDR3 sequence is CASSPLSLRANVLTF. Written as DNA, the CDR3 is TGTGCCAGCAGCCCCCTGAGCCTCCGGGCCAACGTCCTGACTTTC.

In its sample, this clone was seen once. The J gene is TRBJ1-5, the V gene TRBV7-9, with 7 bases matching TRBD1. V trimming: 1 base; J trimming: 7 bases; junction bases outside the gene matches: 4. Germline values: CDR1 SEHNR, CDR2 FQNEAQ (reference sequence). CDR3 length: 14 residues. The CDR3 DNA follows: TGTGCCAGCAGCTTAGAGGGGGCGGCGCAGCCCCAGCATTTT. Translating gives CASSLEGAAQPQHF.

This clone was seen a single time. The CDR3 sequence: CASASLRGFTNYGYTF. CDR3 nucleotide sequence: TGTGCCAGTGCCTCACTACGTGGGTTTACTAACTATGGCTACACCTTC. The chain uses TRBV19 and TRBJ1-2, with D unresolved. V was trimmed by 8 bases and J by 0 bases, leaving 19 bases between them. The CDR3 spans 16 residues. CDR1 and CDR2 from the germline V gene are LNHDA and SQIVND (reference sequence). Variable domain in full (rest from reference TRBV19 and TRBJ1-2): DGGITQSPKYLFRKEGQNVTLSCEQNLNHDAMYWYRQDPGQGLRLIYYSQIVNDFQKGDIAEGYSVSREKKESFPLTVTSAQKNPTAFYLCASASLRGFTNYGYTFGSGTRLTVV.